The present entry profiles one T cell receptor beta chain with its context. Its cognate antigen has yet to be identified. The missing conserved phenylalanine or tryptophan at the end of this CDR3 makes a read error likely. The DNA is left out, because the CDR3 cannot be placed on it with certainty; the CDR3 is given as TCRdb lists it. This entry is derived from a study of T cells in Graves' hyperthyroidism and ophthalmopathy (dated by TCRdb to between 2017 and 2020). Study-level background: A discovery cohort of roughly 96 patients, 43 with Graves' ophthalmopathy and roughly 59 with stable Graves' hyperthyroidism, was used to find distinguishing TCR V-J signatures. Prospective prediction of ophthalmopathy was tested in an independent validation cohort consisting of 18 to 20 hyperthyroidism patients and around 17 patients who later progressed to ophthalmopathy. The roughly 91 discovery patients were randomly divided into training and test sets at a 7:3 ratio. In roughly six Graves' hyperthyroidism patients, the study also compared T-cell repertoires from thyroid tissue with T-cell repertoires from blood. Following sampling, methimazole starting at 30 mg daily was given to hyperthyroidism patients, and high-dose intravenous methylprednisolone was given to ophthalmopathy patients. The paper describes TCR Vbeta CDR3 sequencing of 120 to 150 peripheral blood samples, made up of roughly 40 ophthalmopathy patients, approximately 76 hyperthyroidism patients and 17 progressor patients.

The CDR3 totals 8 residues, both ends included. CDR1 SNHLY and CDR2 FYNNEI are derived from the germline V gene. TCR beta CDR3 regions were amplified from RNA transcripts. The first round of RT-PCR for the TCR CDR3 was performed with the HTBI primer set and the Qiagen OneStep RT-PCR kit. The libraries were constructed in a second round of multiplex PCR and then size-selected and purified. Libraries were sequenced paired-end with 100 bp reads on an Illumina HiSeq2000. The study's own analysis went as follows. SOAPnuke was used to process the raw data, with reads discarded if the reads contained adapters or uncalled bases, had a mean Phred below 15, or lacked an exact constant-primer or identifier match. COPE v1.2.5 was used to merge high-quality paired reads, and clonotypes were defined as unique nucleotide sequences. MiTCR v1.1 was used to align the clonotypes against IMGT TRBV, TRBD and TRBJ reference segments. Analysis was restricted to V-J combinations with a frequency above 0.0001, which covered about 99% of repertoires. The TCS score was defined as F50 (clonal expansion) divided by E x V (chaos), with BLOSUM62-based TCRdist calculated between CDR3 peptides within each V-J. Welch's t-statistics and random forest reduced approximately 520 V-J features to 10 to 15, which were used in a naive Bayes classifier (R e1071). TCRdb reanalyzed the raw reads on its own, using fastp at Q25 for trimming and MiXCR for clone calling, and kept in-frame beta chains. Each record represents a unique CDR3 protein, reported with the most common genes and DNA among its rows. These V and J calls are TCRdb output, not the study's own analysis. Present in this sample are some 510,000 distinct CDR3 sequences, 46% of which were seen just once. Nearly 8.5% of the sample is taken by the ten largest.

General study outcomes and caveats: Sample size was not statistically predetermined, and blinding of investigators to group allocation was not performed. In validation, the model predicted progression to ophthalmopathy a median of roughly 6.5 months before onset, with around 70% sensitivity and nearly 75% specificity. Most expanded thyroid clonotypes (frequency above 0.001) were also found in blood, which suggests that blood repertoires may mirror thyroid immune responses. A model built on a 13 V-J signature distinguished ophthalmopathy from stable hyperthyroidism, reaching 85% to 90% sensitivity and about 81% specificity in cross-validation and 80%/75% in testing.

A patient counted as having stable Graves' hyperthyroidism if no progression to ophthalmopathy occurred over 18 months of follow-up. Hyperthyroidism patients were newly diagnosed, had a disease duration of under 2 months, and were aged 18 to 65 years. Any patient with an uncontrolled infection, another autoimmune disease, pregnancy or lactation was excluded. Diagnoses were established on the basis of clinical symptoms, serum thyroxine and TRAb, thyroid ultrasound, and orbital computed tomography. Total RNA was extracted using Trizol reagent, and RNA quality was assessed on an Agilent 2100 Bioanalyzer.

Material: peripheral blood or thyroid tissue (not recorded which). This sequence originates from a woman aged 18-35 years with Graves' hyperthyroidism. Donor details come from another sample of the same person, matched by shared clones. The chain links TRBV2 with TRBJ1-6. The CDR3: CASHGGSG.